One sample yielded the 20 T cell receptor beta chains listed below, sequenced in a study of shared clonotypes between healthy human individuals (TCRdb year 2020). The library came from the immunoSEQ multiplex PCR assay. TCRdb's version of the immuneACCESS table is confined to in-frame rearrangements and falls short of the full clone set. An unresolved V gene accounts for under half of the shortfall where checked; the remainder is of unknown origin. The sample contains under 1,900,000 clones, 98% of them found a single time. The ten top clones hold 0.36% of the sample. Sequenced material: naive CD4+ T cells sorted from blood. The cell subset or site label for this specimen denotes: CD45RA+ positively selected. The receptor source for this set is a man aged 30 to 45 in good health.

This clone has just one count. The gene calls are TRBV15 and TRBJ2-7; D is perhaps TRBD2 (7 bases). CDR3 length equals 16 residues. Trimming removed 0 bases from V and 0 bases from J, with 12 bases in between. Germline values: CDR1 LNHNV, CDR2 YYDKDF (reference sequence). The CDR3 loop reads CATSRDRRGGSYEQYF. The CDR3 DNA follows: TGTGCCACCAGCAGAGATAGGAGGGGGGGCTCCTACGAGCAGTACTTC.

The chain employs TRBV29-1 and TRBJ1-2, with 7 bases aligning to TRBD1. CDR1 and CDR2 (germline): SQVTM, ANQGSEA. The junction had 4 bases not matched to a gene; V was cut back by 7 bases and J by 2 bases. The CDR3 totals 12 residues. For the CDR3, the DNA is TGCAGCGGGACGACAGGGAACTATGGCTACACCTTC. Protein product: CSGTTGNYGYTF.

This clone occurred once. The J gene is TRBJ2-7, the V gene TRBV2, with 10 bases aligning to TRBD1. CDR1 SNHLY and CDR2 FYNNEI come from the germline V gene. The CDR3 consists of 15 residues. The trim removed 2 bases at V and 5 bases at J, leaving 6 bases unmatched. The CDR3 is CASSERTGGLDEQYF. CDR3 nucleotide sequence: TGTGCCAGCAGTGAAAGGACAGGGGGTTTGGACGAGCAGTACTTC.

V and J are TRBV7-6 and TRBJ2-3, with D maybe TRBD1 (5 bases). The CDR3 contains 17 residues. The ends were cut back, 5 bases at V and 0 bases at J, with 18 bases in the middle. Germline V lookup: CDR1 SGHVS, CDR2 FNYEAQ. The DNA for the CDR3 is TGTGCCAGCAGCAAAGTCCCCCCCCAGGGTAGCACAGATACGCAGTATTTT. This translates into CASSKVPPQGSTDTQYF.

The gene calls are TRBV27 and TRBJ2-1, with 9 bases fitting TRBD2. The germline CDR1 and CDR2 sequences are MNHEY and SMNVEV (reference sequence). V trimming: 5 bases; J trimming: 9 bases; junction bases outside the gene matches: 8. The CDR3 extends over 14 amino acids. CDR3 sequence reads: CASSPRTSEVEQFF. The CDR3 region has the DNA TGTGCCAGCAGTCCCCGGACTAGCGAGGTTGAGCAGTTCTTC.

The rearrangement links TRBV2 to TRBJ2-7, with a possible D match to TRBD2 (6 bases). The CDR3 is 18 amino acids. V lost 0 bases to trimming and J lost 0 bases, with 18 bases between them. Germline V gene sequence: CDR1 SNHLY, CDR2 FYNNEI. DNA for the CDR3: TGTGCCAGCAGTGAAGCGCTGGGAAATCGGGGGAGCTCCTACGAGCAGTACTTC. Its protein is CASSEALGNRGSSYEQYF.

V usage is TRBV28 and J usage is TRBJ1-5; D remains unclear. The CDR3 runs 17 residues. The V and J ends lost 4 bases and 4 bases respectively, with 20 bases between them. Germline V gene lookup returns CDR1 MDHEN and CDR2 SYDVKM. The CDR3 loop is CASSSYFGSSVNQPQHF. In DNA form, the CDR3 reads TGTGCCAGCAGTTCCTACTTCGGATCGTCGGTGAATCAGCCCCAGCATTTT.

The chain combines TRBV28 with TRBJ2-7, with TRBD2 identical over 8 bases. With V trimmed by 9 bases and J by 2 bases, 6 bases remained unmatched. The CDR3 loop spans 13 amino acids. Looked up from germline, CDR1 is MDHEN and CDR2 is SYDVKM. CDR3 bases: TGTGCCAGTACTAGCGGAATTACCTACGAGCAGTACTTC. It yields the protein CASTSGITYEQYF.

CDR3 coding DNA: TGTGCCAGCATCGAGACGATGGGGGGCGCTGAAGCTTTCTTT. Its protein is CASIETMGGAEAFF. The chain uses TRBV6-5 and TRBJ1-1; tentative D call: TRBD1 (6 bases). Germline CDR1 and CDR2: MNHEY and SVGAGI. V lost 7 bases, J lost 6 bases, and 18 bases lay in between. The CDR3 runs to 14 residues.

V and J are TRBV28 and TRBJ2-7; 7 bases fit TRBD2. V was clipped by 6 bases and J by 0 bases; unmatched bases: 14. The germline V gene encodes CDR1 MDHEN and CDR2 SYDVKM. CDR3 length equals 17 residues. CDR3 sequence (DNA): TGTGCCAGCAGCTTTGGATGGGGAGGGAAAAGCTCCTACGAGCAGTACTTC. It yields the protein CASSFGWGGKSSYEQYF.

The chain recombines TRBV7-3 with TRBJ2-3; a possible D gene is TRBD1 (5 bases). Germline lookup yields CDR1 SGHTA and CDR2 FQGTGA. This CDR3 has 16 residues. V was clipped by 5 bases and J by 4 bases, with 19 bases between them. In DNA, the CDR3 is TGTGCCAGCAGCCCTCAGGGAAATAGGCTTCCAGATACGCAGTATTTT. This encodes CASSPQGNRLPDTQYF. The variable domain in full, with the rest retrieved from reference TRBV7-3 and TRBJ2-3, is GAGVSQTPSNKVTEKGKYVELRCDPISGHTALYWYRQSLGQGPEFLIYFQGTGAADDSGLPNDRFFAVRPEGSVSTLKIQRTERGDSAVYLCASSPQGNRLPDTQYFGPGTRLTVL.

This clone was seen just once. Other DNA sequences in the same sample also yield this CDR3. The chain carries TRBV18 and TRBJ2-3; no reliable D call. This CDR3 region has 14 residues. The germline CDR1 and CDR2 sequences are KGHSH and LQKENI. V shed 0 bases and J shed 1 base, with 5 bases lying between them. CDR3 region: CASSPPGGTDTQYF. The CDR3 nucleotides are TGTGCCAGCTCACCACCTGGGGGCACAGATACGCAGTATTTT.

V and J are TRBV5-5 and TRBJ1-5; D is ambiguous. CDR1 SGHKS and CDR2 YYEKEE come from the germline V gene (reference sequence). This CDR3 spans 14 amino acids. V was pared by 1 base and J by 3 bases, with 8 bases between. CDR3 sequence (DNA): TGTGCCAGCAGCTTGAGCGGATACAATCAGCCCCAGCATTTT. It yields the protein CASSLSGYNQPQHF.

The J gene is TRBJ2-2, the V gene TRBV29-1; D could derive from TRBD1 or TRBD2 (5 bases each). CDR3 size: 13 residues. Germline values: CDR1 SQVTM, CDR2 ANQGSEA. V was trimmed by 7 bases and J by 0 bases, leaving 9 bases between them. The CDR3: CSGGTTNTGELFF. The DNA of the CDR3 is TGCAGCGGGGGGACCACGAACACCGGGGAGCTGTTTTTT.

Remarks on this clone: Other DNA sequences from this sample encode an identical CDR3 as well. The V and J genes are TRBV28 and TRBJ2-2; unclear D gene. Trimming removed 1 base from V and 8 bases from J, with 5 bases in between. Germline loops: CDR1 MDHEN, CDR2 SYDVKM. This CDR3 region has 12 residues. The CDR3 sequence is CASSLFGGELFF. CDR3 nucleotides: TGTGCCAGCAGTTTATTCGGTGGGGAGCTGTTTTTT. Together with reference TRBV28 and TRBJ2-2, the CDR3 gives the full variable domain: DVKVTQSSRYLVKRTGEKVFLECVQDMDHENMFWYRQDPGLGLRLIYFSYDVKMKEKGDIPEGYSVSREKKERFSLILESASTNQTSMYLCASSLFGGELFFGEGSRLTVL.

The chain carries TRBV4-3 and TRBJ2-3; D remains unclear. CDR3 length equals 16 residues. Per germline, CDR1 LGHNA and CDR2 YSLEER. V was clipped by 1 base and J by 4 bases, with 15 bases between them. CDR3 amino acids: CASSQVGGTWADTQYF. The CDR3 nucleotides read TGCGCCAGCAGCCAAGTCGGCGGTACTTGGGCAGATACGCAGTATTTT.

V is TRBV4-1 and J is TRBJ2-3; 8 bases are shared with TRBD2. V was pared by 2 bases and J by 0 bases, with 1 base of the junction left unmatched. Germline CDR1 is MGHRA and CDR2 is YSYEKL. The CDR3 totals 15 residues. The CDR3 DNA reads TGCGCCAGCAGCCAACCTAGCGGGAGCACAGATACGCAGTATTTT. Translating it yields CASSQPSGSTDTQYF.

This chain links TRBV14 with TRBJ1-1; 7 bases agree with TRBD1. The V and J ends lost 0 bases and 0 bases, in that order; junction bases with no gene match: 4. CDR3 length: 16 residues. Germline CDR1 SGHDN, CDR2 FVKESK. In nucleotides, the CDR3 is TGTGCCAGCAGCCAAGATGCAGGGGGAGTGAACACTGAAGCTTTCTTT. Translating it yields CASSQDAGGVNTEAFF.

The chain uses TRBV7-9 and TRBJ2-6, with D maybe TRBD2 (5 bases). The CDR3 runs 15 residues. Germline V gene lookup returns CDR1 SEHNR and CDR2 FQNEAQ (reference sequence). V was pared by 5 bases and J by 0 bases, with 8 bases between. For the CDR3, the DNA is TGTGCCAGCAGCCCCCGGGGCTCTGGGGCCAACGTCCTGACTTTC. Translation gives CASSPRGSGANVLTF.

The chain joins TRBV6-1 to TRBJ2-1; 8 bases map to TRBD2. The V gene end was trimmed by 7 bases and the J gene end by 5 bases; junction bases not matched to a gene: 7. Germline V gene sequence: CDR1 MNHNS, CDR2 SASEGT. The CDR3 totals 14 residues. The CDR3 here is CASKGLAAHNEQFF. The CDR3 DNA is TGTGCCAGCAAAGGACTAGCAGCTCACAATGAGCAGTTCTTC.